Presented here are 29 T cell receptor beta chains from one specimen sequenced in a study of molecular identifiers for immune sequencing clone quantification. One entry per CDR3 protein, called by TCRdb with MiXCR from the PCR reads. This table has tens of thousands of distinct CDR3 sequences, 17% appearing once. Sequencing input: naive CD8+ T cells from blood, with Jurkat cell RNA spiked in. Subset described: FACS-sorted CD8+CD4-CCR7+CD45RA+ naive T cells. The receptors derive from a human donor in good health. Some libraries in this study had Jurkat cell RNA spiked in.

This clonotype has a count of ten or more. The chain is built from TRBV7-9 and TRBJ2-3, with unresolved D. The length of the CDR3 is 11 residues. Germline CDR1 and CDR2: SEHNR and FQNEAQ (reference sequence). The germline V and J ends were trimmed by 6 bases and 4 bases, with 5 bases remaining between them. The CDR3 DNA follows: TGTGCCAGCAGTCTGCCAGATACGCAGTATTTT. It codes for CASSLPDTQYF.

This clonotype was recorded at least ten times. The gene calls are TRBV7-9 and TRBJ2-7; TRBD1 or TRBD2 may be the D gene (5 bases each). The CDR3 runs 15 residues. Germline CDR1 and CDR2: SEHNR and FQNEAQ (reference sequence). V was cut by 5 bases and J by 3 bases, with 17 bases left in between. The CDR3 protein is CASSPGPRAVYEQYF. The CDR3 DNA sequence: TGTGCCAGCAGCCCGGGACCGAGGGCAGTCTACGAGCAGTACTTC.

This clonotype was seen many times. This sequence joins TRBV4-3 and TRBJ2-1; 13 nucleotides agree with TRBD2. This CDR3 region has 17 residues. CDR1 is LGHNA and CDR2 is YSLEER in the germline V gene. The junction had 7 bases not matched to a gene; V was cut back by 2 bases and J by 6 bases. The CDR3 region is CASSQQWTSGGFNEQFF. The CDR3 nucleotides read TGCGCCAGCAGCCAACAATGGACTAGCGGGGGCTTCAATGAGCAGTTCTTC.

There are many counts of this clonotype. The gene calls are TRBV28 and TRBJ1-1; D unresolved. The V and J ends lost 3 bases and 2 bases respectively, with 13 bases between them. In germline, CDR1 is MDHEN, CDR2 SYDVKM. The CDR3 length is 15 residues. Here the CDR3 reads CASSFRQAGNTEAFF. The CDR3 DNA sequence: TGTGCCAGCAGTTTCCGGCAGGCCGGTAACACTGAAGCTTTCTTT.

Ten or more counts support this clonotype. V gene TRBV4-3 combines with J gene TRBJ2-3; tentative D call: TRBD2 (7 bases). There are 17 residues in the CDR3. The germline V gene has CDR1 LGHNA and CDR2 YSLEER. The germline V and J ends were trimmed by 0 bases and 3 bases, with 16 bases remaining between them. Written as DNA, the CDR3 is TGCGCCAGCAGCCAAGAGCTGCCGGGGGGCGGAACAGATACGCAGTATTTT. This encodes CASSQELPGGGTDTQYF.

The gene calls are TRBV7-6 and TRBJ1-4; 8 positions match TRBD1. The CDR3 totals 21 residues. The junction had 19 bases not matched to a gene; V was cut back by 4 bases and J by 0 bases. The germline V gene has CDR1 SGHVS and CDR2 FNYEAQ. CDR3 sequence: CASSSSSGTGWVDATNEKLFF. The CDR3 coding sequence is TGTGCCAGCAGCTCCTCCTCCGGGACAGGCTGGGTCGATGCAACTAATGAAAAACTGTTTTTT.

This clonotype was recorded at least ten times. The chain has TRBV30 and TRBJ1-1; D ambiguous. The CDR3 runs to 13 residues. Germline lookup yields CDR1 GTSNPN and CDR2 SVGIG (reference sequence). V lost 4 bases and J lost 10, with 19 bases in between. For the CDR3, the DNA is TGTGCCTGGATTCTTCTGATACCCGGAGGAGCTTTCTTT. Translation: CAWILLIPGGAFF.

This clonotype appeared a few times. It may be a read error: a sequence one base away is much more abundant. The V gene is TRBV20-1, the J gene TRBJ1-1; no reliable D call. The germline V and J ends were trimmed by 3 bases and 3 bases, with 8 bases remaining between them. The CDR3 loop spans 12 amino acids. Per germline, CDR1 DFQATT and CDR2 SNEGSKA (reference sequence). The CDR3 DNA reads TGCAGTGCTAGCGACGGATACACTGAAGCTTTCTTT. Its protein product is CSASDGYTEAFF.

This clonotype was seen many times. The chain joins TRBV12-3 or TRBV12-4 to TRBJ2-7, with 7 bases fitting TRBD1. This CDR3 is built from 15 residues. V gave up 4 bases and J gave up 0 bases; unmatched junction bases: 6. CDR3 nucleotides: TGTGCCAGCAGTTGGACCGGGACAGCCTCCTACGAGCAGTACTTC. Protein product: CASSWTGTASYEQYF.

This clonotype was counted many times. The chain employs TRBV5-4 and TRBJ2-5; 10 nucleotides align to TRBD2. The J segment lost 3 bases and the V segment lost 5 bases, leaving 4 bases of the junction unmatched. CDR1 and CDR2 (germline): SGHNT, YYREEE (reference sequence). The CDR3 length is 14 residues. CDR3 nucleotides: TGTGCCAGCAGTACCGGGACTAGCGAAGAGACCCAGTACTTC. It yields the protein CASSTGTSEETQYF.

This clonotype was detected many times. The rearrangement links TRBV19 to TRBJ2-7, with D possibly matching TRBD2 (6 bases). V lost 8 bases and J 2 bases, leaving 16 bases between the germline ends. The CDR3 runs 14 residues. Germline loops: CDR1 LNHDA, CDR2 SQIVND (reference sequence). The CDR3 is CASGTGSPTYEQYF. Written as DNA, the CDR3 is TGTGCCAGTGGAACCGGGAGCCCGACCTACGAGCAGTACTTC. Variable domain in full (rest from reference TRBV19 and TRBJ2-7): DGGITQSPKYLFRKEGQNVTLSCEQNLNHDAMYWYRQDPGQGLRLIYYSQIVNDFQKGDIAEGYSVSREKKESFPLTVTSAQKNPTAFYLCASGTGSPTYEQYFGPGTRLTVT.

This clonotype was observed at least ten times. The V and J genes are TRBV6-2 or TRBV6-3 and TRBJ2-3; TRBD2 matches at 11 bases. This CDR3 region has 17 residues. With V trimmed by 4 bases and J by 1 base, 7 bases remained unmatched. Germline CDR1 reads MNHEY; CDR2 reads SVGEGT. In DNA, the CDR3 is TGTGCCAGCAGTTCGACTAGCGGGGTAGTTGGCACAGATACGCAGTATTTT. It yields the protein CASSSTSGVVGTDTQYF.

Many counts were recorded for this clonotype. This chain uses TRBV20-1 with TRBJ1-1; 7 bases are shared with TRBD1. Germline CDR1 and CDR2: DFQATT and SNEGSKA (reference sequence). With V trimmed by 4 bases and J by 0 bases, 8 bases remained unmatched. The CDR3 consists of 15 residues. The CDR3 region has the DNA TGCAGTGCTAAGGCGGGACAGCTCATGAACACTGAAGCTTTCTTT. It translates to CSAKAGQLMNTEAFF.

The table lists this clonotype with many counts. The CDR3 reads CASSSSQVTGNTEAFF. CDR3 DNA sequence: TGTGCCAGCAGCTCTAGTCAAGTTACAGGGAACACTGAAGCTTTCTTT. This chain uses TRBV7-6 with TRBJ1-1; TRBD1 might be the D (5 bases). With 4 bases removed from V and 1 base from J, the gap between germline ends came to 16 bases. Germline V gives CDR1 SGHVS, CDR2 FNYEAQ. The CDR3 runs to 16 residues.

This clonotype was counted only a few times. At one end the junction does not follow the germline gene, possibly because of a read error. V and J are TRBV30 and TRBJ2-2; D might be TRBD1 (7 bases). Per germline, CDR1 GTSNPN and CDR2 SVGIG (reference sequence). The CDR3 has 16 residues. CDR3 DNA: TGTGCCTGGAGTTACGGACAGGTAGTTGCCACCGGGGGGCTGTTTTTT. This gives the protein CAWSYGQVVATGGLFF. The variable domain in full, completed from reference TRBV30 and TRBJ2-2, reads SQTIHQWPATLVQPVGSPLSLECTVEGTSNPNLYWYRQAAGRGLQLLFYSVGIGQISSEVPQNLSASRPQDRQFILSSKKLLLSDSGFYLCAWSYGQVVATGGLFFGEGSRLTVL.

This clonotype occurred many times. This sequence joins TRBV6-2 or TRBV6-3 and TRBJ2-3; D remains unclear. CDR1 and CDR2 from the germline V gene are MNHEY and SVGEGT. V was trimmed by 6 bases and J by 0 bases, leaving 7 bases between them. The CDR3 totals 13 residues. This CDR3 reads CASSHGSTDTQYF. The CDR3 DNA reads TGTGCCAGCAGCCACGGGAGCACAGATACGCAGTATTTT.

In its sample, this clonotype was seen many times. The V and J genes are TRBV3-1 and TRBJ2-5, with TRBD1 identical over 11 bases. CDR3 length: 16 residues. Germline V gives CDR1 LGHDT, CDR2 YNNKEL (reference sequence). Trimming removed 3 bases from V and 4 bases from J; junction bases left unmatched: 7. Written as DNA, the CDR3 is TGTGCCAGCAGCCAGCGGACAGGGGGCTTCGGAGAGACCCAGTACTTC. Its protein product is CASSQRTGGFGETQYF.

This clonotype was seen ten or more times. This rearrangement joins TRBV13 to TRBJ2-3; 9 bases are shared with TRBD2. Germline V gene data show CDR1 as PRHDT and CDR2 as FYEKMQ (reference sequence). CDR3 length equals 17 residues. Losses at the gene ends were 1 base for V and 2 bases for J; bases not matched to a gene: 7. The CDR3 protein is CASSLEVTSGNTDTQYF. Here the CDR3 DNA reads TGTGCCAGCAGCTTAGAGGTGACTAGCGGAAACACAGATACGCAGTATTTT.

About this clonotype: A much larger clonotype is one base distant, so this may be a read error. The chain links TRBV28 to TRBJ2-5, with D perhaps TRBD1 (5 bases). The germline V gene has CDR1 MDHEN and CDR2 SYDVKM. CDR3 length equals 14 residues. The CDR3 nucleotides are TGTGCCAGCGGTTTATCAGGGTTGGGGGAGACCCAGTACTTC. Its protein is CASGLSGLGETQYF. The whole variable domain, filled in from reference TRBV28 and TRBJ2-5, reads DVKVTQSSRYLVKRTGEKVFLECVQDMDHENMFWYRQDPGLGLRLIYFSYDVKMKEKGDIPEGYSVSREKKERFSLILESASTNQTSMYLCASGLSGLGETQYFGPGTRLLVL.

This clonotype was recorded at least ten times. The V and J genes are TRBV12-3 or TRBV12-4 and TRBJ1-1; D might be TRBD1 (6 bases). The germline V and J ends were trimmed by 7 bases and 1 base, with 16 bases remaining between them. The CDR3 extends over 15 amino acids. The CDR3 DNA reads as TGTGCCAGCAAGCCCAGGGGAGGCCGGAACACTGAAGCTTTCTTT. Translation: CASKPRGGRNTEAFF.

This chain uses TRBV4-3 with TRBJ2-1; D is ambiguous. Trimming left V 3 bases short and J 0 bases short, with 9 bases between. The V gene's germline CDR1 is LGHNA and CDR2 YSLEER. The length of the CDR3 is 15 residues. DNA of the CDR3: TGCGCCAGCAGCCAGTCCCTGAGCTCCTACAATGAGCAGTTCTTC. It translates to CASSQSLSSYNEQFF.

This clonotype was observed many times. The chain links TRBV27 to TRBJ1-5; D remains ambiguous. V shed 3 bases and J shed 4 bases, with 19 bases lying between them. Germline-derived CDR1 and CDR2 are MNHEY and SMNVEV (reference sequence). The CDR3 loop spans 17 amino acids. For the CDR3, the DNA is TGTGCCAGCAGTTTGATCGGGGTTGAGGGTTTGAATCAGCCCCAGCATTTT. Its protein is CASSLIGVEGLNQPQHF.

This clonotype has ten or more counts. The J gene is TRBJ1-1, the V gene TRBV5-6; TRBD1 aligns across 10 bases. Unmatched junction bases numbered 3, after V lost 4 bases and J lost 0 bases. The germline CDR1 and CDR2 sequences are SGHDT and YYEEEE. CDR3 size: 15 residues. CDR3 sequence: CASSPTGGMNTEAFF. The DNA of the CDR3 is TGTGCCAGCAGCCCGACAGGGGGCATGAACACTGAAGCTTTCTTT.

This clonotype was counted many times. The chain recombines TRBV6-2 or TRBV6-3 with TRBJ1-6; no clear D gene. CDR1 and CDR2 from the germline V gene are MNHEY and SVGEGT. Deletions cut 6 bases from V and 5 bases from J, with 14 bases between. The CDR3 contains 15 residues. CDR3 nucleotides: TGTGCCAGCAGCCACATCGACATCAATAATTCACCCCTCCACTTT. Protein: CASSHIDINNSPLHF.

This clonotype is labeled as medium-sized. The V and J genes are TRBV28 and TRBJ2-3, with D tentatively TRBD1 (5 bases). CDR3 size: 16 residues. CDR1 and CDR2 from the germline V gene are MDHEN and SYDVKM. Trimming removed 5 bases from V and 4 bases from J, with 19 bases in between. CDR3 nucleotide sequence: TGTGCCAGCAGTCCTAGAGACCTCGCAGGGCCAGATACGCAGTATTTT. It is translated as CASSPRDLAGPDTQYF.

This clonotype was seen a handful of times. Given a much more abundant clone one base away, this may be a read error. The CDR3: CASGGERQPQHF. CDR3 in DNA: TGTGCCAGCGGGGGGGAGCGTCAGCCCCAGCATTTT. The chain joins TRBV6-6 to TRBJ1-5, with D possibly being TRBD1 (5 bases). V lost 8 bases, J lost 6 bases, and 11 bases lay in between. CDR3 length equals 12 residues. From germline, CDR1 is MNHNY and CDR2 SVGAGI (reference sequence).

The table lists this clonotype with many counts. The chain combines TRBV20-1 with TRBJ2-1, with D unclear. Germline loops: CDR1 DFQATT, CDR2 SNEGSKA (reference sequence). The CDR3 has 14 residues. CDR3 sequence (DNA): TGCAGCCGACTTTCCGAGAGCTCCTACAATGAGCAGTTCTTC. It is translated as CSRLSESSYNEQFF.

This clonotype was counted at least ten times. The V call is TRBV5-6, the J call TRBJ1-2, with D perhaps TRBD1 (6 bases). Germline loops: CDR1 SGHDT, CDR2 YYEEEE. The CDR3 is 13 residues long. Trimming took off 5 bases at V and 4 bases at J, with 12 bases between the two ends. CDR3 in amino acids: CASRTGPSYGYTF. CDR3 sequence (DNA): TGTGCCAGCAGGACAGGCCCTTCCTATGGCTACACCTTC.

At least ten counts were recorded for this clonotype. The V and J genes are TRBV28 and TRBJ2-3; 7 bases match TRBD2. The CDR3 loop spans 16 amino acids. After removal of 2 bases from V and 0 bases from J, the junction contained 5 bases not matched to a gene. The V gene's germline CDR1 is MDHEN and CDR2 SYDVKM. CDR3 amino acids: CASSLGAGASTDTQYF. The CDR3 DNA follows: TGTGCCAGCAGTTTAGGGGCGGGAGCAAGCACAGATACGCAGTATTTT.